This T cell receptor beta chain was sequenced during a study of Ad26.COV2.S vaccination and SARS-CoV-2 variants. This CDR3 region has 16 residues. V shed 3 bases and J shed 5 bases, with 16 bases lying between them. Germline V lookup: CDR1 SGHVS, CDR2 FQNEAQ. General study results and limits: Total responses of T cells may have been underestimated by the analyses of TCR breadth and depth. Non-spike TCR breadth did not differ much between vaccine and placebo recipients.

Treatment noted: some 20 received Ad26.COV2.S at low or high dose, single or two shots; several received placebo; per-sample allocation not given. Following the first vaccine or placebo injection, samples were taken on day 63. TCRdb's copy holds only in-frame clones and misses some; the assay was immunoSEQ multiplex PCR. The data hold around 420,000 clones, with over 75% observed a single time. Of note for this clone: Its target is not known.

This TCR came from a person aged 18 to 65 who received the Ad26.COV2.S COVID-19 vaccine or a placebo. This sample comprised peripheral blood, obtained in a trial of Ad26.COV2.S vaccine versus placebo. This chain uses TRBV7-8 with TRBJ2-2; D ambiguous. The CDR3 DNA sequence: TGTGCCAGCAGCTTCTACCGCCCCCCGGCAACCGGGGAGCTGTTTTTT. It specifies CASSFYRPPATGELFF.